The rows below give T cell receptor beta chains drawn from one sample of a study of technical replicates of blood from a handful of donors. The repertoire was sequenced with immunoSEQ multiplex PCR; TCRdb's copy has only in-frame clones and lacks some. Among 65,000 to 90,000 clones listed, roughly nine tenths were seen once. The sample comprised T cells isolated from PBMCs. Receptors were obtained from a human donor in good health. CDR3s include the opening cysteine and the closing phenylalanine or tryptophan. D genes are given only for firm matches. Clone size, where shown, is once, few, many, or a class for clones that have expanded.

TRBJ1-1 TRBD1 TRBV10-2 NA CASSRQGASNTEAFF TGCGCCAGCAGTCGACAGGGGGCATCGAACACTGAAGCTTTCTTT
TRBJ1-1 TRBD1 TRBV6-6 NA CASIIRDRGRGAEAFF TGTGCCAGCATCATTCGAGACCGCGGCAGGGGGGCTGAAGCTTTCTTT
TRBJ1-2 NA TRBV6-1 NA CASSPAWAVYGYTF TGTGCCAGCAGCCCCGCCTGGGCAGTCTATGGCTACACCTTC
TRBJ1-4 NA TRBV5-1 NA CASNSETNEKLFF TGCGCCAGCAACTCGGAGACTAATGAAAAACTGTTTTTT
TRBJ1-1 NA TRBV5-1 NA CASSLELRLMNTEAFF TGCGCCAGCAGCTTGGAATTACGACTTATGAACACTGAAGCTTTCTTT
TRBJ2-3 TRBD2 TRBV18 NA CASSPPGLDTDTQYF TGTGCCAGCTCACCACCGGGACTAGACACAGATACGCAGTATTTT
TRBJ2-7 TRBD1 TRBV4-1 NA CASSQQGQGVYEQYF TGCGCCAGCAGCCAACAGGGACAGGGTGTCTACGAGCAGTACTTC
TRBJ2-1 NA TRBV18 NA CASSPDLTNNEQFF TGTGCCAGCTCACCAGATTTGACTAACAATGAGCAGTTCTTC
TRBJ2-3 TRBD1 TRBV28 NA CASSRVRDRGLDTQYF TGTGCCAGCAGTCGGGTCCGGGACAGGGGACTTGATACGCAGTATTTT
TRBJ1-1 TRBD1 TRBV6-5 NA CASSYSIGGNTEAFF TGTGCCAGCAGTTACTCGATAGGGGGCAACACTGAAGCTTTCTTT
TRBJ1-1 NA TRBV21-1 once CASSKWRGRDDTEAFF TGTGCCAGCAGCAAATGGAGGGGCCGGGATGACACTGAAGCTTTCTTT
TRBJ1-2 NA TRBV20-1 NA CSARASGGYTF TGCAGTGCTAGAGCTAGCGGGGGCTACACCTTC
TRBJ2-7 TRBD1 TRBV6-6 NA CASSYTGDRVHEQYF TGTGCCAGCAGTTACACGGGGGACAGGGTGCACGAGCAGTACTTC
TRBJ1-2 NA TRBV5-6 NA CASILTGAKGYTF TGTGCCAGCATCTTGACAGGTGCAAAAGGCTACACCTTC
TRBJ1-5 NA TRBV10-2 NA CASSLSGVYQPQHF TGCGCCAGCAGCCTATCAGGGGTCTATCAGCCCCAGCATTTT
TRBJ2-7 TRBD2 TRBV25-1 NA CASSEPLGLAGDGEQYF TGTGCCAGCAGTGAACCGCTGGGCCTAGCGGGGGACGGGGAGCAGTACTTC
TRBJ2-3 NA TRBV5-4 NA CASSLSEGTDTQYF TGTGCCAGCAGCTTGTCGGAGGGTACAGATACGCAGTATTTT
TRBJ2-1 TRBD1 TRBV19 NA CATSDRVSYNEQFF TGTGCCACCTCGGACAGGGTGTCCTACAATGAGCAGTTCTTC